Presented here are 13 T cell receptor beta chains from one specimen sequenced in a study of spatial heterogeneity in lung cancer. MiXCR was run by TCRdb on the 5' RACE reads, yielding one entry per CDR3 protein. The sample lists about 95,000 distinct CDR3 sequences; approximately 8.6% were seen once. Time point: sample taken at primary tumor resection. Extraction of whole RNA from tumor, nontumor lung or frozen PBMC preceded unsorted sequencing. The sequencing here drew on PBMCs, taken at surgery. Receptors originate from a male donor with early-stage non-small cell lung cancer.

This clonotype was recorded many times. This chain connects TRBV10-1 to TRBJ2-1; unclear D gene. Per the germline V gene, CDR1 is WNHNN and CDR2 is SYGVQD (reference sequence). V lost 6 bases and J lost 6, with 6 bases in between. The CDR3 extends over 11 amino acids. The CDR3 sequence is CASSHTNEQFF. For the CDR3, the DNA is TGCGCCAGCAGCCACACCAATGAGCAGTTCTTC.

This clonotype was recorded at least ten times. The chain links TRBV7-9 to TRBJ2-1; a weak D match, TRBD2 (6 bases). The V and J ends lost 2 bases and 0 bases respectively, with 8 bases between them. The CDR3 covers 15 residues. CDR1 is SEHNR and CDR2 is FQNEAQ in the germline V gene (reference sequence). CDR3 residues: CASSLIGSSYNEQFF. CDR3 nucleotide sequence: TGTGCCAGCAGCTTAATCGGGAGCTCCTACAATGAGCAGTTCTTC.

This clonotype was recorded many times. This sequence joins TRBV29-1 and TRBJ2-7, with D perhaps being TRBD1 or TRBD2 (5 bases each). The CDR3 totals 13 residues. Trimming took 6 bases from V and 7 from J, leaving 19 bases between them. CDR1 is SQVTM and CDR2 is ANQGSEA in the germline V gene. CDR3 protein: CSVTGASKGEQYF. DNA of the CDR3: TGCAGCGTGACCGGGGCTTCCAAGGGAGAGCAGTACTTC.

The rearrangement links TRBV12-3 or TRBV12-4 to TRBJ2-4, with 7 bases fitting TRBD1. Unmatched junction bases numbered 9, after V lost 4 bases and J lost 15 bases. The CDR3 consists of 12 residues. CDR3 in amino acids: CASSYLRGPMYF. The DNA of the CDR3 is TGTGCCAGCAGTTATTTGAGGGGGCCCATGTACTTC.

CDR3 in DNA: TGTGCCAGCAGACCAGGGGGCGTTGTTGGCTACACCTTC. Protein sequence: CASRPGGVVGYTF. The chain has TRBV5-5 and TRBJ1-2, with 8 bases that match TRBD1. The CDR3 has 13 amino acids. Germline V gene sequence: CDR1 SGHKS, CDR2 YYEKEE (reference sequence). V lost 5 bases to trimming and J lost 7 bases; unmatched junction nucleotides: 7.

This clonotype was seen a few times. The chain links TRBV3-1 to TRBJ2-7; TRBD1 agrees at 7 bases. This CDR3 is built from 14 residues. The germline V gene encodes CDR1 LGHDT and CDR2 YNNKEL (reference sequence). V was clipped by 1 base and J by 3 bases; unmatched bases: 3. The CDR3 DNA sequence: TGTGCCAGCAGCCAAGGGTGGGACAGCTACGAGCAGTACTTC. Its translation is CASSQGWDSYEQYF.

This clonotype occurred many times. This chain uses TRBV27 with TRBJ2-3; 8 bases agree with TRBD1. The CDR3 covers 16 residues. V was pared by 2 bases and J by 6 bases, with 10 bases of the junction left unmatched. From germline, CDR1 is MNHEY and CDR2 SMNVEV (reference sequence). The chain's CDR3 is CASSLSLRGRGDTQYF. CDR3 DNA sequence: TGTGCCAGCAGTTTAAGTCTCAGGGGGCGAGGGGATACGCAGTATTTT.

This sequence joins TRBV12-3 or TRBV12-4 and TRBJ2-2, with D hard to call. The CDR3 loop spans 14 amino acids. V shed 3 bases and J shed 7 bases, with 12 bases lying between them. The CDR3 loop is CASSFTKLGGELFF. The CDR3 region has the DNA TGTGCCAGCAGTTTTACCAAATTGGGCGGGGAGCTGTTTTTT.

This clonotype has ten or more counts. The chain carries TRBV20-1 and TRBJ1-5, with D unresolved. Germline values: CDR1 DFQATT, CDR2 SNEGSKA (reference sequence). This CDR3 contains 15 residues. Trimming pared 7 bases from V and 7 bases from J, leaving 23 bases between. The CDR3 nucleotides are TGCAGTGTCTCACCCGGCTCGGCCCCTGGGCAGCCCCAGCATTTT. It translates to CSVSPGSAPGQPQHF.

As concerns this clonotype: It is likely a read error, because the conserved phenylalanine at the end of the CDR3 is missing. The chain employs TRBV29-1 and TRBJ2-3; TRBD2 matches 12 bases. With 7 bases clipped from V and 2 bases from J, the junction kept 7 bases outside the gene matches. The CDR3 runs to 15 residues. CDR1 and CDR2 (germline): SQVTM, ANQGSEA. CDR3 bases: TGCAGCGGCGAAGGACTAGCGGGGATCACAGATACGCAGTATGTT. This sequence encodes CSGEGLAGITDTQYV.

This clonotype was counted many times. This chain joins TRBV2 and TRBJ2-7; D uncertain. V was clipped by 8 bases and J by 3 bases, with 8 bases between them. This CDR3 spans 11 amino acids. Germline V gene data show CDR1 as SNHLY and CDR2 as FYNNEI. The DNA for the CDR3 is TGTGCCAGCGGGGTTCACTACGAGCAGTACTTC. As protein: CASGVHYEQYF. Filled out from reference TRBV2 and TRBJ2-7, the complete variable domain reads EPEVTQTPSHQVTQMGQEVILRCVPISNHLYFYWYRQILGQKVEFLVSFYNNEISEKSEIFDDQFSVERPDGSNFTLKIRSTKLEDSAMYFCASGVHYEQYFGPGTRLTVT.

The chain carries TRBV29-1 and TRBJ2-5; possibly TRBD1 or TRBD2 for D (5 bases each). CDR3 length equals 14 residues. The germline CDR1 and CDR2 sequences are SQVTM and ANQGSEA. Trimming stripped 4 bases from V and 9 bases from J, with 21 bases between. The DNA for the CDR3 is TGCAGCGTTGTAGTAACAGGCGACGCCGGGGCCCAGTACTTC. Protein: CSVVVTGDAGAQYF.

The chain employs TRBV11-3 and TRBJ2-5; 10 bases match TRBD1. The CDR3 contains 15 residues. Germline V CDR1 and CDR2: SGHNT, YENEEA. The J segment lost 2 bases and the V segment lost 5 bases, leaving 5 bases of the junction unmatched. CDR3 loop: CASSPGTGVQETQYF. The CDR3 bases are TGTGCCAGCAGCCCCGGGACAGGGGTGCAAGAGACCCAGTACTTC.